The rows below give T cell receptor beta chains drawn from one sample of a study of shared clonotypes between healthy human individuals. Clones were read by immunoSEQ multiplex PCR, and TCRdb kept only the in-frame ones, dropping some. The sample has under 2.5 million clones; about 90% are singletons. Material: naive CD4+ T cells from PBMCs. All receptors come from a man younger than 35 in good health. Some clones in this sample may be carry-over from other donors' samples. The conserved cysteine and the conserved F or W are not part of the CDR3 here. Clone size is not always given. Where it is, it says once, few, many or a class for expanded clones.

TRBV9	NA	ASSSGSPSYEQY
TRBV5-1	NA	ASSTVAGVSYEQY
TRBV5-4	NA	ASSFDSYEQY
TRBV18	NA	ASSPPGLAGAGELF
TRBV4-2	NA	ASSQVEGDEQF
TRBV28	NA	ASSTQADTQY
TRBV4-2	NA	ASSQARAGGNTGELF
TRBV7-2	NA	ASSLETIPGNTEAF
TRBV2	NA	ASSPRQGGETQY
TRBV19	NA	ASSQVLSYEQY
TRBV5-6	NA	ASSWYGTGTRNEQY
TRBV5-1	few	ASSFSSYEQY
TRBV9	few	ASSVGEWETEAF
TRBV9	once	ASSVGRRNEQF
TRBV5-4	NA	ASSLYQARRANVLT
TRBV13	NA	ASSLRTSGANEQF
TRBV7-9	NA	ASSQQGGNTEAF
TRBV15	NA	ATSRDRVAGHGDRETQY
TRBV19	once	ASSIVSGRGHEQY
TRBV19	NA	ASSMSGNTIY
TRBV5-6	NA	ASSSGPWDLYEQY
TRBV5-1	NA	ASSPDPDQPQH
TRBV29-1	NA	SVGGRTHAYEQY
TRBV7-8	NA	ASSLANNRQTINEKLF
TRBV29-1	NA	SVAGEGAGTEAF
TRBV5-1	NA	ASSPAPGAGNTIY
TRBV27	NA	ASSLGQGFWQPQH
TRBV7-2	NA	ASSLTSGSPGELF
TRBV10-2	NA	ASRDSGTGSYEQY
TRBV14	NA	ASSTKANTGELF
TRBV30	NA	AWRDRGNTEAF
TRBV5-1	NA	ASSNGTVSNEKLF
TRBV5-5	NA	ASSLFRFSSEKLF
TRBV18	NA	ASSPGRRNYGYT
TRBV5-6	NA	ASSSRTGSTDTQY
TRBV5-4	NA	ASSLTGGNTIY
TRBV5-6	few	ASSSGVGYT
TRBV7-2	NA	ASSPTKEETQY
TRBV5-1	NA	ASSEGPSNQPQH
TRBV29-1	NA	SARYGTGGYEQY